This T cell receptor beta chain was recovered during a study of CXCR3-negative and CXCR3-positive naive CD8 T cells. Findings and caveats of the study: Researchers report that CXCR3-positive naive cells carry more hydrophobic TRB CDR3s than CXCR3-negative naive cells.

Concerning this clonotype itself: Antigen unknown.

Germline CDR1 reads SEHNR; CDR2 reads FQNEAQ (reference sequence). This CDR3 has 13 residues. The libraries of TRB cDNA were prepared using 5' RACE with UMI labels. Each CDR3 protein gets one entry in TCRdb, which reprocessed the 5' RACE reads and gives no DNA. The listing records around 110,000 distinct CDR3 sequences. This chain uses TRBV7-9 with TRBJ2-7. The sample was naive CXCR3+ CD8+ T cells from blood. Regarding subset: CD45RO-CCR7+CD27+CD95- naive CD8+ T cells expressing CXCR3 (TNR3+). This receptor was identified in a human donor in good health. Some clones in this sample may be carry-over from other donors' samples. The chain's CDR3 is CASSNGISYEQYF.